These 2 T cell receptor beta chains were sequenced from one sample in a study of blood T cell repertoires in COVID-19. Some clones are missing from TCRdb's copy, which holds only in-frame ones; the method was immunoSEQ multiplex PCR. The sample has 100,000 to 150,000 clones, about 80% seen once; the top ten hold roughly 25%. Source material: peripheral blood. These TCRs come from a human donor in a cohort sampled during active COVID-19.

This clone was observed a single time. The chain combines TRBV29-1 with TRBJ2-7; TRBD1 matches at 9 bases. The CDR3 is 14 residues long. With 6 bases clipped from V and 4 bases from J, the junction kept 10 bases outside the gene matches. The germline CDR1 and CDR2 sequences are SQVTM and ANQGSEA. The CDR3 DNA is TGCAGCGTAATTCCGGGACAGGGTGGGTACGAGCAGTACTTC. Its translation is CSVIPGQGGYEQYF.

V gene TRBV20-1 combines with J gene TRBJ2-7; a weak D match, TRBD2 (6 bases). The ends were cut back, 3 bases at V and 2 bases at J, with 14 bases in the middle. Germline V gene lookup returns CDR1 DFQATT and CDR2 SNEGSKA (reference sequence). The CDR3 is 14 residues long. CDR3 protein: CSASRREAAYEQYF. The CDR3 nucleotides read TGCAGTGCTAGTCGGAGGGAGGCCGCCTACGAGCAGTACTTC.